This T cell receptor beta chain was obtained from a study of cytomegalovirus exposure and HLA in healthy donors. Study outcomes and limitations: The authors later found most CMV-associated TCR beta chains appeared HLA-restricted. A classifier reportedly called cytomegalovirus status with high sensitivity and specificity. Later analysis suggested links between common viral pathogens and several top significant clusters. Listed as cytomegalovirus-associated were around 160 TCR beta chains.

The study ran its PCR with 60 Vbeta and 13 Jbeta primers. Assay used: immunoSEQ multiplex PCR; TCRdb lists only in-frame clones, some missing. In the table there are 110,000 to 150,000 clones, about two thirds of which are singletons. With regard to this clone: Its antigen is as yet unknown.

Germline V gives CDR1 MDHEN, CDR2 SYDVKM. The germline V and J ends were trimmed by 6 bases and 0 bases, with 13 bases remaining between them. This CDR3 has 15 residues. The genes are TRBV28 and TRBJ2-3, with D tentatively TRBD2 (5 bases). The specimen was PBMCs. This receptor was identified in a man in his sixties in good health and CMV-seronegative. CDR3 bases: TGTGCCAGCAGATCCAGCGGAGCTAGCACAGATACGCAGTATTTT. Translation gives CASRSSGASTDTQYF. Combining the CDR3 with reference TRBV28 and TRBJ2-3 gives the whole variable domain DVKVTQSSRYLVKRTGEKVFLECVQDMDHENMFWYRQDPGLGLRLIYFSYDVKMKEKGDIPEGYSVSREKKERFSLILESASTNQTSMYLCASRSSGASTDTQYFGPGTRLTVL.